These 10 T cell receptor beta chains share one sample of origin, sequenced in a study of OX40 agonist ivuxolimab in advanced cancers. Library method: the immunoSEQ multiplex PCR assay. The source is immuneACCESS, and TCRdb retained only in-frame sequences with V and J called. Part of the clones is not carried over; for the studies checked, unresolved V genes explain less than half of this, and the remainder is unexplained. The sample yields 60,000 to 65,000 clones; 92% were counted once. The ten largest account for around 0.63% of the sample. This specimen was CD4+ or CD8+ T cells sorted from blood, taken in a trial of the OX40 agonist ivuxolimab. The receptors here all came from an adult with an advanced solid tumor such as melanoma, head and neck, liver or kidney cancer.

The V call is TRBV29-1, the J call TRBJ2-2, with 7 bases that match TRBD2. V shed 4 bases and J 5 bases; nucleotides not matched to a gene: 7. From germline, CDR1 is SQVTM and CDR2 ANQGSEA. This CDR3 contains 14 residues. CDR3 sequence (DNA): TGCAGCGTTGCTCAGCGGGAAGGAACCGGGGAGCTGTTTTTT. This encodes CSVAQREGTGELFF.

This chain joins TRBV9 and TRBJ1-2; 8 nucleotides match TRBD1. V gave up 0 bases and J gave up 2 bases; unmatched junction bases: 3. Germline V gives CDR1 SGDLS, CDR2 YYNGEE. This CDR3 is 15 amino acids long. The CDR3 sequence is CASSVVTGGNYGYTF. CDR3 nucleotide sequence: TGTGCCAGCAGCGTAGTCACAGGGGGGAACTATGGCTACACCTTC.

The CDR3 DNA is TGTGCCAGCAGCTCCCCTATCGGGAGCGAATCCTACGAGCAGTACTTC. It yields the protein CASSSPIGSESYEQYF. This chain uses TRBV5-4 with TRBJ2-7; D is perhaps TRBD2 (6 bases). V lost 3 bases to trimming and J lost 1 base, with 17 bases between them. CDR1 and CDR2 (germline): SGHNT, YYREEE (reference sequence). This CDR3 has 16 residues.

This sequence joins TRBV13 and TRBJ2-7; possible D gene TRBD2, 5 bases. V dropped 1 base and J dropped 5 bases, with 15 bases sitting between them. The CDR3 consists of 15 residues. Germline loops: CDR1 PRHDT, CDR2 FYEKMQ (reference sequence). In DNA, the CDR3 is TGTGCCAGCAGCTTAGACACTAGAGTAACTAACGAGCAGTACTTC. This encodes CASSLDTRVTNEQYF.

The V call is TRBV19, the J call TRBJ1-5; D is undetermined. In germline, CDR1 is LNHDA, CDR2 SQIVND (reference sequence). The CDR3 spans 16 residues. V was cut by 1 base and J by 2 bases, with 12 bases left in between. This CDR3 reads CASSIVAGRGNQPQHF. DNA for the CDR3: TGTGCCAGTAGTATAGTGGCAGGACGAGGCAATCAGCCCCAGCATTTT.

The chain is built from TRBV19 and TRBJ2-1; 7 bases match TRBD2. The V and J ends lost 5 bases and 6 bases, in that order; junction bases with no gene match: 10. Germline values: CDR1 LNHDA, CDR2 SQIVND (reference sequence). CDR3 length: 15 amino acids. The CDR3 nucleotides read TGTGCCAGTAGTCAGTTTGCGGGAGTTAGCAATGAGCAGTTCTTC. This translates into CASSQFAGVSNEQFF.

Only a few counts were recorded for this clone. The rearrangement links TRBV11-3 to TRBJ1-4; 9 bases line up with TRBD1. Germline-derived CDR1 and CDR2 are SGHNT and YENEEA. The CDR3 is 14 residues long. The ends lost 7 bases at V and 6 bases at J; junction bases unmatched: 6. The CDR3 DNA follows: TGTGCCAGCACTCCGGGACAGGGCCATGAAAAACTGTTTTTT. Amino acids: CASTPGQGHEKLFF.

In nucleotides, the CDR3 is TGTGCCTGGAATGTGGGGACAGTGAATGAAAAACTGTTTTTT. It encodes CAWNVGTVNEKLFF. J is TRBJ1-4 and V is TRBV30; TRBD1 matches at 7 bases. J was trimmed by 5 bases and V by 4 bases; bases with no gene match: 7. The CDR3 contains 14 residues. Germline values: CDR1 GTSNPN, CDR2 SVGIG (reference sequence).

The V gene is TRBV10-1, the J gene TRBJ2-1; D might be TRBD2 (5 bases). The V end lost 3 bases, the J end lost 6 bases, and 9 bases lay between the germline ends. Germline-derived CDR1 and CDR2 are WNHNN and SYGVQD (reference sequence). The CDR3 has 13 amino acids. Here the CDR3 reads CASSETGINEQFF. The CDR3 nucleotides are TGCGCCAGCAGTGAAACGGGGATCAATGAGCAGTTCTTC.

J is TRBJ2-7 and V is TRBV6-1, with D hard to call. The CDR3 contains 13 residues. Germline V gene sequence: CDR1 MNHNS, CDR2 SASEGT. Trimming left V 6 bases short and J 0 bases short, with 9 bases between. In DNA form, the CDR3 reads TGTGCCAGCAGCCTCGGCAGCTCCTACGAGCAGTACTTC. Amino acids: CASSLGSSYEQYF.